Listed below are T cell receptor beta chains from one sample, sequenced in a study of T cells after yellow fever vaccination. TCRdb processed the 5' RACE reads anew with MiXCR; each CDR3 protein has one entry. Altogether around 150,000 distinct CDR3 sequences are present, about 7% being singletons, with the ten largest covering around 2.3%. Sequenced material: CD4+ T cells sorted from PBMCs, taken around 5 days after the first yellow fever vaccination. These TCRs come from a man younger than 35 who received the YFV17D yellow fever vaccine. The CDR3 runs from the conserved cysteine through the conserved F or W. D genes are given only for firm matches. A clone size is listed for some rows: how often the clone was seen (once, few, many), or a class if it is expanded.

v_gene	abundance	d_gene	j_gene	CDR3nt	CDR3aa
TRBV12-3/TRBV12-4	.	.	TRBJ1-3	TGTGCCAGCAGTTTTGGGGGCCGAGGGGGAAACACCATATATTTT	CASSFGGRGGNTIYF
TRBV12-3/TRBV12-4	many	.	TRBJ2-3	TGTGCCAGCAGTTGGGGGCCAGATACGCAGTATTTT	CASSWGPDTQYF
TRBV6-5	many	.	TRBJ2-5	TGTGCCAGCAGTTACTCGTATGGGACGGCAGAGACCCAGTACTTC	CASSYSYGTAETQYF
TRBV6-5	few	.	TRBJ1-4	TGTGCCAGCAGTTTGGATCCGGGACAAACTATGAAAAAACTGTTTTTT	CASSLDPGQTMKKLFF
TRBV7-2	few	TRBD2	TRBJ2-7	TGTGCCAGCAGCCGGGCAGCGGGGGTTACCTACGAGCAGTACTTC	CASSRAAGVTYEQYF
TRBV7-2	many	.	TRBJ2-3	TGTGCCACCGAGCTAGGGGACACAGATACGCAGTATTTT	CATELGDTDTQYF
TRBV4-3	many	.	TRBJ1-6	TGCGCCAGCAGCCTCACACACAGCTCCTATAATTCACCCCTCCACTTT	CASSLTHSSYNSPLHF
TRBV20-1	few	.	TRBJ1-1	TGCAGTGCTAGTAAGGGTCAGGGAAACACTGAAGCTTTCTTT	CSASKGQGNTEAFF
TRBV6-2/TRBV6-3	many	TRBD2	TRBJ2-7	TGTGCCAGCAGGACCGGGACTAGCGGCTACGAGCAGTACTTC	CASRTGTSGYEQYF
TRBV5-1	few	TRBD1	TRBJ2-7	TGCGCCAGCAGCGGGGGACAGCCTACCTACGAGCAGTACTTC	CASSGGQPTYEQYF